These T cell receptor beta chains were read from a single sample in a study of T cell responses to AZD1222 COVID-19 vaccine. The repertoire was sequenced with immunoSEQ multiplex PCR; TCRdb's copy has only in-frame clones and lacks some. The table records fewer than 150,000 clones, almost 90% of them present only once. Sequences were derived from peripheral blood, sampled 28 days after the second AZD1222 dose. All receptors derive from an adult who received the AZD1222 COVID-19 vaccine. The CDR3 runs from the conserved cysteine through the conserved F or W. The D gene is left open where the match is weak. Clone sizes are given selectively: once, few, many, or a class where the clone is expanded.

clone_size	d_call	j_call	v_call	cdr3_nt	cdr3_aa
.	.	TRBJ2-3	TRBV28	TGTGCCAGCAGCACCCAAAGTCACAGGGCAGATACGCAGTATTTT	CASSTQSHRADTQYF
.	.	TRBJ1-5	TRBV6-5	TGTGCCAGTTTAGCAGGGGCCTATAGCAATCAGCCCCAGCATTTT	CASLAGAYSNQPQHF
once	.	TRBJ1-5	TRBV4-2	TGTGCCAGCAGCCAAGACATCAGCAATCAGCCCCAGCATTTT	CASSQDISNQPQHF
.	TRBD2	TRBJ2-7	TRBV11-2	TGTGCCAGCAGCTTAGGGACTAGCGGGGGGTCCTACGAGCAGTACTTC	CASSLGTSGGSYEQYF
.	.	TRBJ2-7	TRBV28	TGTGCCAGCAGTTTAAGGGGGGTCGCCCATTACGAGCAGTACTTC	CASSLRGVAHYEQYF
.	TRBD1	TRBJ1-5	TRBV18	TGTGCCAGCTCTATCGGGACAGCAGATAGCAATCAGCCCCAGCATTTT	CASSIGTADSNQPQHF
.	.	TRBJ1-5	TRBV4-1	TGCGCCAGCAGCCAAGATGGTAGGGGCGCAAGCAATCAGCCCCAGCATTTT	CASSQDGRGASNQPQHF
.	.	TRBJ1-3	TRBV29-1	TGCAGCGTTGAATTGGCATCTGGAAACACCATATATTTT	CSVELASGNTIYF
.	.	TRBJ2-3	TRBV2	TGTGCCAGCAGTGAAGCTTCCCCGCCAGATACGCAGTATTTT	CASSEASPPDTQYF
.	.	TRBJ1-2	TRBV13	TGTGCCAGCAGCTTATCAGGGGATACTAACTATGGCTACACCTTC	CASSLSGDTNYGYTF
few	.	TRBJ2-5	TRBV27	TGTGCCACCGCGTCCCTCGTGGGAGAGACCCAGTACTTC	CATASLVGETQYF
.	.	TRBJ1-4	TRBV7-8	TGTGCCAGCAGCTTAGTTCGGACACCAACTAATGAAAAACTGTTTTTT	CASSLVRTPTNEKLFF
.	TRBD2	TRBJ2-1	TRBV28	TGTGCCAGCAGTTGGACTAGCGGGAGCTTTGAGCAGTTCTTC	CASSWTSGSFEQFF
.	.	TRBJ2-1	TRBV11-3	TGTGCCAGCGGGATGCACAATGAGCAGTTCTTC	CASGMHNEQFF
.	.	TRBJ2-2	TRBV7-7	TGTGCCAGCAGCTTGACCGAATCGACCGGGGAGCTGTTTTTT	CASSLTESTGELFF
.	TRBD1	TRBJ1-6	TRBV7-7	TGTGCCAGCAGCTTAGGAGACAGGGGATTGGACTATAATTCACCCCTCCACTTT	CASSLGDRGLDYNSPLHF
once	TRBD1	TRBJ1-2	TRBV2	TGTGCCAGCAGTGAAGAGGCAGGGGGCATATATGGCTACACCTTC	CASSEEAGGIYGYTF
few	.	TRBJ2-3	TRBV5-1	TGCGCCAGCGGGGGGCGGGCCACAGATACGCAGTATTTT	CASGGRATDTQYF
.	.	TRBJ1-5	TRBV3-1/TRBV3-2	TGTGCCAGCAGCCAAGGTCCCCCCGCGGGAGATCAGCCCCAGCATTTT	CASSQGPPAGDQPQHF
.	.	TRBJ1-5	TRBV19	TGTGCCAGTAGTACGCTTCGGGGATCAAGCAATCAGCCCCAGCATTTT	CASSTLRGSSNQPQHF
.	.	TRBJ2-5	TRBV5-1	TGCGCCAGCAGCCGAAGTCGGAATAACCAAGAGACCCAGTACTTC	CASSRSRNNQETQYF
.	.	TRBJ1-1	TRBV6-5	TGTGCCAGCAGTTACTTGGCAGGGGCCCTGAACACTGAAGCTTTCTTT	CASSYLAGALNTEAFF
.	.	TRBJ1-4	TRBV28	TGTGCCAGCAGTTTCGGCAGTGAGGGGCTATTAGGAAAACTGTTTTTT	CASSFGSEGLLGKLFF
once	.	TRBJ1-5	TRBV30	TGTGCGTGGGCTAGGGGGAGCAATCAGCCCCAGCATTTT	CAWARGSNQPQHF
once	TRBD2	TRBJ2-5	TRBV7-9	TGTGCCAGCAGCAGACTCCTAGCGGGAGTCACCCAAGAGACCCAGTACTTC	CASSRLLAGVTQETQYF
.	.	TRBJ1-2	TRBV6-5	TGTGCCAGCAGTTACTCTTCAGGGGCTAACTATGGCTACACCTTC	CASSYSSGANYGYTF
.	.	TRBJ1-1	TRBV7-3	TGTGCCAGCAGCCCCTCAGGGGTCGCTGAAGCTTTCTTT	CASSPSGVAEAFF
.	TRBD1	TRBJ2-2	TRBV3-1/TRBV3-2	TGTGCCAGCAGCCAATTCGGGACAGGGTTATCCGGGGAGCTGTTTTTT	CASSQFGTGLSGELFF
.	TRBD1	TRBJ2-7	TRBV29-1	TGCAGCGTTGTGGGACAGGGCTACGAGCAGTACTTC	CSVVGQGYEQYF
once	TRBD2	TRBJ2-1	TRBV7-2	TGTGCCAGCAGCTCCCGAGCGGGGGGGCTCTACAATGAGCAGTTCTTC	CASSSRAGGLYNEQFF
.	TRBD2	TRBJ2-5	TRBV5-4	TGTGCCAGCAGCTTGGCCCTAGCGGGGGGCCAAGAGACCCAGTACTTC	CASSLALAGGQETQYF
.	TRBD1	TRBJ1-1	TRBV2	TGTGCCAGCAGTCGACAGGGGGCAACTGAAGCTTTCTTT	CASSRQGATEAFF
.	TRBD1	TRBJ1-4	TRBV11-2	TGTGCCAGCAGCACGGGACAGAGAGAACTAGGGGAAAAACTGTTTTTT	CASSTGQRELGEKLFF
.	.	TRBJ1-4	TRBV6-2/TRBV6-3	TGTGCCAGCAGCGCCCGAGGAAAACTGTTTTTT	CASSARGKLFF
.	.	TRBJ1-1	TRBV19	TGTGCCAGTAGTATCCGGAGGGAGAACACTGAAGCTTTCTTT	CASSIRRENTEAFF
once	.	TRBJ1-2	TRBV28	TGTGCCAGCACTACGAGCAACTATGGCTACACCTTC	CASTTSNYGYTF
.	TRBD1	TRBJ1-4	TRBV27	TGTGCCAGCAGTCCCCTCGGGACAGCTAATGAAAAACTGTTTTTT	CASSPLGTANEKLFF
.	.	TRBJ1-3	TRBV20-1	TGCAGTGCTAGTCCCCAGGGACTTTCTGGAAACACCATATATTTT	CSASPQGLSGNTIYF
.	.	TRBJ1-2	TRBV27	TGTGCCAGCAGTCCTCAACCTCGCTATGGCTACACCTTC	CASSPQPRYGYTF
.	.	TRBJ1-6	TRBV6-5	TGTGCCAGCAGTTACTCGACAGCTAATTCACCCCTCCACTTT	CASSYSTANSPLHF
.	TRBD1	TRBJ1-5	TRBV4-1	TGCGCCAGCAGCAAGGAAATCGGGACAGGGGCCGATCAGCCCCAGCATTTT	CASSKEIGTGADQPQHF
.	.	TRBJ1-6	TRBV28	TGTGCCAGCAGGGGGGTGAGGGTGGGGAATAGATCCCTCCACTTT	CASRGVRVGNRSLHF
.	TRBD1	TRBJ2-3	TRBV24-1	TGTGCCACCAGCCGAACCCGAGGGACAGACCACACTGCGGCAGATACGCAGTATTTT	CATSRTRGTDHTAADTQYF
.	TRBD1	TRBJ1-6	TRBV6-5	TGTGCCAGCAATAGAGACAGGGGTGAGAGTTCACCCCTCCACTTT	CASNRDRGESSPLHF
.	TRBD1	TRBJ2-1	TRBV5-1	TGCGCCAGCAGCCTCGACAGGGTGGATTACAATGAGCAGTTCTTC	CASSLDRVDYNEQFF
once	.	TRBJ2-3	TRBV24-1	TGTGCCACCAGTGAAACAAACACAGATACGCAGTATTTT	CATSETNTDTQYF
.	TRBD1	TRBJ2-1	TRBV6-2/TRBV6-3	TGTGCCAGCAGTTACTCGCCGGGACAGCCAATCAATGAGCAGTTCTTC	CASSYSPGQPINEQFF
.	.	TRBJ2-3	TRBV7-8	TGTGCCAGCAGCGGGGGCCTAAGCACAGATACGCAGTATTTT	CASSGGLSTDTQYF